Listed below are T cell receptor beta chains from one sample, sequenced in a study of blood T cell repertoires in COVID-19. This table comes from immunoSEQ multiplex PCR, and its TCRdb copy is limited to in-frame clones, with some not included. The sample includes about 150,000 clones, 86% of them seen just once. Specimen: PBMCs or T cells enriched from blood (not recorded which). These TCRs come from a man between 45 and 60 years old who had recovered from COVID-19. The conserved cysteine and the conserved F or W are not part of the CDR3 here. Clone size, where shown, is once, few, many, or a class for clones that have expanded.

>TRBV4-3|TRBJ2-7|.
ASSEGHTREQY
>TRBV15|TRBJ2-5|.
ATSRGTDETQY
>TRBV27|TRBJ2-5|.
ASSLGSGRWETQY
>TRBV4-2|TRBJ2-7|.
ASSQTALAGVSYEQY
>TRBV9|TRBJ2-5|.
ATSQGAGETQY
>TRBV3-1/TRBV3-2|TRBJ1-6|.
ASSLDPRGISPLH
>TRBV18|TRBJ2-3|.
ASSPPGLAGLLTDTQY
>TRBV7-8|TRBJ2-7|.
ASSLGLAGIYEQY
>TRBV11-3|TRBJ2-5|.
ASSPGTSGMYQETQY
>TRBV9|TRBJ1-2|.
ASSVNRGGYT
>TRBV21-1|TRBJ2-2|.
ASSTLLGTGWTGELF
>TRBV6-5|TRBJ2-7|.
ASSSAGLAAHYEQY
>TRBV28|TRBJ2-1|.
ASSLWARPPNYNEQF
>TRBV5-4|TRBJ2-3|.
ASNRLAGGKSTDTQY
>TRBV7-2|TRBJ1-2|.
ASSLGQGARGYT
>TRBV5-1|TRBJ1-5|.
ASSSTGLGNQPQH
>TRBV7-2|TRBJ1-3|.
ASSLGGSGNTIY
>TRBV11-2|TRBJ2-5|.
ASSQTSGHQETQY
>TRBV5-1|TRBJ2-1|.
ASSIQGAGNEQF
>TRBV24-1|TRBJ2-2|.
ATSGASGTSGSTGELF
>TRBV7-2|TRBJ1-2|.
ASSLVGGATVRGYT
>TRBV18|TRBJ2-5|.
ASSPGTDTTQY
>TRBV28|TRBJ1-5|.
ASSSPPGVGQPQH
>TRBV6-5|TRBJ1-5|once
ASRMTPTNQPQH
>TRBV9|TRBJ2-7|few
ASSPRLAGSSYEQY
>TRBV6-5|TRBJ1-2|.
ASISLLGAQGYT
>TRBV3-1/TRBV3-2|TRBJ2-1|.
ASSQGTSGGDLLNEQF
>TRBV12-3/TRBV12-4|TRBJ2-7|.
ASSLALRDSQY
>TRBV11-2|TRBJ2-2|.
ASSHSIAGGRAYTGELF
>TRBV18|TRBJ2-6|.
ASSLQGLSGANVLT
>TRBV18|TRBJ2-1|once
ASSPGLTSGGEEQF
>TRBV11-1|TRBJ2-7|.
ASSEGLDAEQY
>TRBV19|TRBJ1-6|.
ASSILDSSYNSPLH
>TRBV28|TRBJ2-5|.
ASSLQIQETQY
>TRBV11-2|TRBJ2-5|once
ASSPPGLAGETQY
>TRBV3-1/TRBV3-2|TRBJ1-2|.
ASSPPGGNYGYT
>TRBV9|TRBJ1-2|.
ASSPRQTNYGYT
>TRBV7-3|TRBJ2-1|.
ASSNSGAYNEQF
>TRBV6-2/TRBV6-3|TRBJ2-5|.
ASSYSISRTSGRNQETQY
>TRBV7-3|TRBJ2-2|.
ASSTPEGQGRTGELF
>TRBV5-1|TRBJ2-1|.
ASSHTSGPSLEQF
>TRBV7-9|TRBJ1-2|.
ASSAQDRPYGYT
>TRBV19|TRBJ1-1|.
ASVPLGGAHTEAF
>TRBV11-2|TRBJ2-2|.
ASRYREPTGELF
>TRBV6-2/TRBV6-3|TRBJ1-4|.
ASSYSIGGEEKLF
>TRBV19|TRBJ1-5|few
ATLDRGIYSNQPQH
>TRBV5-1|TRBJ2-2|.
ASSLAGRGTGELF
>TRBV12-3/TRBV12-4|TRBJ1-5|.
ASTHLSNQPQH
>TRBV18|TRBJ2-5|once
ASSESGQGETQY
>TRBV28|TRBJ1-5|.
ASSPGRRAGQPQH
>TRBV7-8|TRBJ2-1|.
ASQPGGGPNEQF
>TRBV6-6|TRBJ1-1|.
ASRQGQTEAF
>TRBV4-3|TRBJ1-5|.
ASSHTTGANQPQH
>TRBV9|TRBJ2-7|.
ASSVGDRTHEQY
>TRBV5-5|TRBJ2-5|.
ASSFQGAIESETQY